This passage covers 28 T cell receptor beta chains from one sample sequenced in a study of lymphopenia after photon versus proton radiotherapy. Libraries were prepared by immunoSEQ multiplex PCR; TCRdb keeps only in-frame clonotypes and omits some of them. This table has roughly 150,000 clones, 70% to 90% appearing once. The sample in question was peripheral blood, obtained from a patient treated with photon-based radiotherapy. All receptors come from a man aged 45-65 years with gastric cancer.

The chain carries TRBV7-9 and TRBJ2-1; perhaps TRBD1 as D (6 bases). Germline loops: CDR1 SEHNR, CDR2 FQNEAQ (reference sequence). This CDR3 region has 15 residues. V lost 4 bases to trimming and J lost 0 bases, with 10 bases between them. The DNA of the CDR3 is TGTGCCAGCAGCTCTACAGGGACCTCCTACAATGAGCAGTTCTTC. Translated, it gives CASSSTGTSYNEQFF.

The V gene is TRBV4-2, the J gene TRBJ2-1; 12 nucleotides line up with TRBD2. J was trimmed by 0 bases and V by 2 bases; bases with no gene match: 14. The CDR3 contains 21 residues. Germline CDR1 LGHNA, CDR2 YNFKEQ. The CDR3 region is CASSQTLLAGGPMGSYNEQFF. CDR3 bases: TGTGCCAGCAGCCAAACCCTCCTAGCGGGAGGGCCGATGGGCTCCTACAATGAGCAGTTCTTC.

The chain employs TRBV7-9 and TRBJ2-1; 9 positions agree with TRBD2. CDR3 length equals 16 residues. Germline V gene data show CDR1 as SEHNR and CDR2 as FQNEAQ (reference sequence). V shed 4 bases, J shed 3 bases, and the junction held 7 bases outside the gene matches. The CDR3: CASSSATSGYYNEQFF. The DNA for the CDR3 is TGTGCCAGCAGCTCCGCAACTAGCGGGTACTACAATGAGCAGTTCTTC.

This clone was seen a single time. V gene TRBV5-8 combines with J gene TRBJ2-7, with a tentative D call TRBD1 (6 bases). Trimming took 5 bases from V and 3 from J, leaving 21 bases between them. The CDR3 runs 16 residues. Germline CDR1 is SGHTS and CDR2 is YDEGEE. DNA for the CDR3: TGTGCCAGCAGTCTTAGGACAGTCCGGGAAGACTACGAGCAGTACTTC. Its protein is CASSLRTVREDYEQYF.

In this sample, this clone turned up once. The chain carries TRBV27 and TRBJ2-7, with D perhaps TRBD1 (6 bases). CDR1 and CDR2 (germline): MNHEY, SMNVEV (reference sequence). V dropped 3 bases and J dropped 4 bases, with 13 bases sitting between them. The CDR3 is 14 amino acids. The CDR3 protein is CASSLFQGPYEQYF. The CDR3 DNA sequence: TGTGCCAGCAGTTTGTTCCAGGGGCCATACGAGCAGTACTTC.

Comments on this clone: This same CDR3 is encoded by further DNA sequences in the sample. V and J are TRBV11-2 and TRBJ2-7; D uncertain. This CDR3 has 13 residues. Germline V gene data show CDR1 as SGHAT and CDR2 as FQNNGV. The germline V and J ends were trimmed by 2 bases and 4 bases, with 9 bases remaining between them. The CDR3 sequence: CASSLNVGYEQYF. CDR3 in DNA: TGTGCCAGCAGCTTAAACGTAGGATACGAGCAGTACTTC. Looking up the rest from reference TRBV11-2 and TRBJ2-7 gives the full variable domain: EAGVAQSPRYKIIEKRQSVAFWCNPISGHATLYWYQQILGQGPKLLIQFQNNGVVDDSQLPKDRFSAERLKGVDSTLKIQPAKLEDSAVYLCASSLNVGYEQYFGPGTRLTVT.

The chain combines TRBV15 with TRBJ2-1, with 7 nucleotides matching TRBD2. Germline CDR1 and CDR2: LNHNV and YYDKDF (reference sequence). V lost 3 bases to trimming and J lost 7 bases; unmatched junction nucleotides: 6. The CDR3 consists of 14 residues. CDR3 coding DNA: TGTGCCACCAGCAGCTGGGGGAGGGGTAATGAGCAGTTCTTC. Amino acids: CATSSWGRGNEQFF. The full variable domain, its missing parts supplied by reference TRBV15 and TRBJ2-1, is DAMVIQNPRYQVTQFGKPVTLSCSQTLNHNVMYWYQQKSSQAPKLLFHYYDKDFNNEADTPDNFQSRRPNTSFCFLDIRSPGLGDTAMYLCATSSWGRGNEQFFGPGTRLTVL.

This rearrangement joins TRBV5-6 to TRBJ1-1; D remains unclear. Between the trimmed V and J ends, which lost 1 base and 0 bases, there was a span of 1 base. The germline CDR1 and CDR2 sequences are SGHDT and YYEEEE. This CDR3 region has 12 residues. As DNA, the CDR3 is TGTGCCAGCAGCTTGATGAACACTGAAGCTTTCTTT. Amino acids: CASSLMNTEAFF. The full variable domain, its missing parts supplied by reference TRBV5-6 and TRBJ1-1, is DAGVTQSPTHLIKTRGQQVTLRCSPKSGHDTVSWYQQALGQGPQFIFQYYEEEERQRGNFPDRFSGHQFPNYSSELNVNALLLGDSALYLCASSLMNTEAFFGQGTRLTVV.

The chain links TRBV28 to TRBJ2-7; TRBD2 matches 7 bases. The CDR3 length is 15 residues. Losses at the gene ends were 3 bases for V and 2 bases for J; bases not matched to a gene: 7. Per the germline V gene, CDR1 is MDHEN and CDR2 is SYDVKM. CDR3 in DNA: TGTGCCAGCAGTTTCCAGCGGGAAATTCCCTACGAGCAGTACTTC. Its protein product is CASSFQREIPYEQYF.

The CDR3 nucleotides are TGTGCCAGCTCCCTCCGGACAGGGCGAGACTATGGCTACACCTTC. Its translation is CASSLRTGRDYGYTF. V and J are TRBV18 and TRBJ1-2; 8 positions match TRBD1. V shed 6 bases and J 3 bases; nucleotides not matched to a gene: 9. Germline CDR1 KGHSH, CDR2 LQKENI. The CDR3 is made up of 15 amino acids.

V usage is TRBV6-6 and J usage is TRBJ1-5; no clear D. Trimming pared 4 bases from V and 2 bases from J, leaving 9 bases between. The CDR3 length is 14 residues. The germline CDR1 and CDR2 sequences are MNHNY and SVGAGI (reference sequence). Here the CDR3 DNA reads TGTGCCAGCAGTTTTCGACGGGGCAATCAGCCCCAGCATTTT. Translating gives CASSFRRGNQPQHF.

The gene calls are TRBV5-4 and TRBJ2-7; either TRBD1 or TRBD2 may supply D (5 bases each). Trimming shortened V by 4 bases and J by 4 bases, and 18 bases separated the two germline ends. This CDR3 is 15 amino acids long. The germline gives CDR1 SGHNT, CDR2 YYREEE (reference sequence). The CDR3 is CASSLLSGTPYEQYF. As DNA, the CDR3 is TGTGCCAGCAGCCTATTATCAGGGACCCCTTACGAGCAGTACTTC.

This chain uses TRBV19 with TRBJ2-7; D ambiguous. The CDR3 totals 13 residues. The germline CDR1 and CDR2 sequences are LNHDA and SQIVND (reference sequence). Trimming took off 6 bases at V and 3 bases at J, with 12 bases between the two ends. Written as DNA, the CDR3 is TGTGCCAGTAGGGCCTGGGCCAGCTACGAGCAGTACTTC. Protein sequence: CASRAWASYEQYF.

The chain combines TRBV7-9 with TRBJ2-3; 7 bases fit TRBD2. This CDR3 is 17 amino acids long. Germline lookup yields CDR1 SEHNR and CDR2 FQNEAQ (reference sequence). The trim removed 2 bases at V and 3 bases at J, leaving 11 bases unmatched. CDR3 nucleotides: TGTGCCAGCAGCTTAAGGCGGGAGCCTCGAAGGACAGATACGCAGTATTTT. It specifies CASSLRREPRRTDTQYF. The full variable domain, rest sourced from reference TRBV7-9 and TRBJ2-3, is DTGVSQNPRHKITKRGQNVTFRCDPISEHNRLYWYRQTLGQGPEFLTYFQNEAQLEKSRLLSDRFSAERPKGSFSTLEIQRTEQGDSAMYLCASSLRREPRRTDTQYFGPGTRLTVL.

CDR3 amino acids: CASSGDRSLGVYEQYF. The CDR3, as DNA: TGTGCCAGCAGTGGCGACAGGTCGCTAGGGGTTTACGAGCAGTACTTC. The gene calls are TRBV6-1 and TRBJ2-7, with TRBD1 as a possible D gene (6 bases). This CDR3 has 16 residues. Trimming shortened V by 4 bases and J by 4 bases, and 20 bases separated the two germline ends. Germline-derived CDR1 and CDR2 are MNHNS and SASEGT.

This clone was detected only once. This chain joins TRBV27 and TRBJ1-5; D gene ambiguous. Trimming took 8 bases from V and 4 from J, leaving 15 bases between them. CDR3 length: 14 residues. The V gene's germline CDR1 is MNHEY and CDR2 SMNVEV (reference sequence). The CDR3 nucleotides are TGTGCCAGCGGCCGAGGAGGCGGGAATCAGCCCCAGCATTTT. It encodes CASGRGGGNQPQHF.

This clone has just a few counts. J is TRBJ2-1 and V is TRBV28, with 8 bases fitting TRBD1. The junction had 9 bases not matched to a gene; V was cut back by 7 bases and J by 4 bases. The CDR3 spans 15 residues. Germline V CDR1 and CDR2: MDHEN, SYDVKM. The CDR3 is CASTRQGFLYNEQFF. The CDR3 nucleotides read TGTGCCAGCACTCGACAGGGGTTCCTATACAATGAGCAGTTCTTC. The entire variable domain, with the rest obtained from reference TRBV28 and TRBJ2-1, is as follows: DVKVTQSSRYLVKRTGEKVFLECVQDMDHENMFWYRQDPGLGLRLIYFSYDVKMKEKGDIPEGYSVSREKKERFSLILESASTNQTSMYLCASTRQGFLYNEQFFGPGTRLTVL.

This clone was seen only a few times. V gene TRBV6-1 combines with J gene TRBJ1-2; 8 bases agree with TRBD1. With V trimmed by 2 bases and J by 5 bases, 7 bases remained unmatched. This CDR3 is built from 15 residues. The germline gives CDR1 MNHNS, CDR2 SASEGT. CDR3: CASSETGQGRYGYTF. CDR3 nucleotide sequence: TGTGCCAGCAGTGAAACCGGACAGGGTCGTTATGGCTACACCTTC.

The CDR3 here is CASRAGANQPQHF. In nucleotides, the CDR3 is TGTGCCAGCAGGGCAGGGGCCAATCAGCCCCAGCATTTT. This rearrangement joins TRBV6-5 to TRBJ1-5, with D possibly matching TRBD1 (6 bases). The length of the CDR3 is 13 residues. Germline CDR1 MNHEY, CDR2 SVGAGI. Trimming removed 6 bases from V and 3 bases from J, with 9 bases in between.

The chain employs TRBV6-6 and TRBJ2-7; D not resolved. Germline V gives CDR1 MNHNY, CDR2 SVGAGI (reference sequence). The length of the CDR3 is 14 residues. V lost 6 bases to trimming and J lost 3 bases, with 15 bases between them. The CDR3 coding sequence is TGTGCCAGCAGGGACGTGGGAAGAAGCTACGAGCAGTACTTC. Protein: CASRDVGRSYEQYF.

This clone appeared once. The J gene is TRBJ2-7, the V gene TRBV5-4, with 8 bases lining up with TRBD1. This CDR3 contains 17 residues. V gave up 2 bases and J gave up 0 bases; unmatched junction bases: 10. Germline V gene lookup returns CDR1 SGHNT and CDR2 YYREEE (reference sequence). The DNA of the CDR3 is TGTGCCAGCAGCTTTCCCCCCGGGACAGGTGGCTCCTACGAGCAGTACTTC. This encodes CASSFPPGTGGSYEQYF. Full variable domain (missing parts from reference TRBV5-4 and TRBJ2-7): ETGVTQSPTHLIKTRGQQVTLRCSSQSGHNTVSWYQQALGQGPQFIFQYYREEENGRGNFPPRFSGLQFPNYSSELNVNALELDDSALYLCASSFPPGTGGSYEQYFGPGTRLTVT.

The V and J genes are TRBV27 and TRBJ1-1, with no clear D. The CDR3 has 13 residues. Germline values: CDR1 MNHEY, CDR2 SMNVEV (reference sequence). Between the trimmed V and J ends, which lost 5 bases and 3 bases, there was a span of 10 bases. Written as DNA, the CDR3 is TGTGCCAGCAGTCCAGACCGGTACACTGAAGCTTTCTTT. Protein sequence: CASSPDRYTEAFF.

The chain employs TRBV18 and TRBJ2-7; 7 bases match TRBD1. Germline CDR1 KGHSH, CDR2 LQKENI. This CDR3 comprises 14 residues. The V gene end was trimmed by 4 bases and the J gene end by 3 bases; junction bases not matched to a gene: 6. CDR3 DNA sequence: TGTGCCAGCTCACTAGGACAGGAGTTCTACGAGCAGTACTTC. Translating it yields CASSLGQEFYEQYF. Based on the CDR3 plus reference TRBV18 and TRBJ2-7, the full variable domain is NAGVMQNPRHLVRRRGQEARLRCSPMKGHSHVYWYRQLPEEGLKFMVYLQKENIIDESGMPKERFSAEFPKEGPSILRIQQVVRGDSAAYFCASSLGQEFYEQYFGPGTRLTVT.

The rearrangement uses TRBV6-1 and TRBJ1-2; D is unclear. Trimming pared 9 bases from V and 4 bases from J, leaving 18 bases between. The CDR3 runs to 14 residues. Germline V gives CDR1 MNHNS, CDR2 SASEGT. CDR3 nucleotide sequence: TGTGCCAGTACCGCCTTCAACGCACGCTATGGCTACACCTTC. Translation: CASTAFNARYGYTF.

This clone was recorded once. The chain joins TRBV28 to TRBJ1-2, with D hard to call. The germline V gene has CDR1 MDHEN and CDR2 SYDVKM. The CDR3 contains 13 residues. Trimming stripped 10 bases from V and 2 bases from J, with 14 bases between. CDR3 sequence (DNA): TGTGCCACCGTCAGAGAAGTAAACTATGGCTACACCTTC. Translation gives CATVREVNYGYTF.

This clone occurred a few times. V gene TRBV9 combines with J gene TRBJ2-3; TRBD2 agrees at 12 bases. The CDR3 has 17 residues. The germline V gene has CDR1 SGDLS and CDR2 YYNGEE. Trimming cost V 0 bases and J 2 bases; bases outside gene matches: 4. CDR3 protein: CASSVVGLAGYTDTQYF. The CDR3 DNA follows: TGTGCCAGCAGCGTAGTCGGACTAGCGGGATACACAGATACGCAGTATTTT.

The chain is built from TRBV5-6 and TRBJ1-2, with a weak D call TRBD1 (6 bases). CDR1 is SGHDT, CDR2 YYEEEE, per germline. The CDR3 covers 15 residues. Trimming shortened V by 1 base and J by 8 bases, and 18 bases separated the two germline ends. The CDR3 sequence: CASSLRGAHLGGYTF. The DNA for the CDR3 is TGTGCCAGCAGCTTGAGGGGGGCCCACCTCGGAGGCTACACCTTC.

This clone has only one observation. The rearrangement links TRBV19 to TRBJ2-7; 8 bases fit TRBD1. J was trimmed by 3 bases and V by 5 bases; bases with no gene match: 6. The V gene's germline CDR1 is LNHDA and CDR2 SQIVND (reference sequence). CDR3 length: 14 amino acids. This CDR3 reads CASSVTGTGYEQYF. CDR3 DNA: TGTGCCAGTAGTGTGACCGGGACAGGCTACGAGCAGTACTTC. The variable domain in full, with the rest retrieved from reference TRBV19 and TRBJ2-7, is DGGITQSPKYLFRKEGQNVTLSCEQNLNHDAMYWYRQDPGQGLRLIYYSQIVNDFQKGDIAEGYSVSREKKESFPLTVTSAQKNPTAFYLCASSVTGTGYEQYFGPGTRLTVT.